The T cell receptor (beta chain) under discussion was sequenced for a study of control samples from healthy donors and cancer patients. Germline V CDR1 and CDR2: WNHNN, SYGVQD (reference sequence). The CDR3 runs 14 residues. Trimming stripped 2 bases from V and 0 bases from J, with 8 bases between. Assay used: immunoSEQ multiplex PCR; TCRdb lists only in-frame clones, some missing. The sample lists some 73,000 clones, roughly 94% seen once, with roughly 6.1% in the top ten. This TCR came from a woman aged 35 to 49 in good health. The sequencing input was blood. The rearrangement joins TRBV10-1 to TRBJ2-7; D gene ambiguous. CDR3 in amino acids: CASSESRSSYEQYF. For the CDR3, the DNA is TGCGCCAGCAGTGAGAGCCGTAGCTCCTACGAGCAGTACTTC.